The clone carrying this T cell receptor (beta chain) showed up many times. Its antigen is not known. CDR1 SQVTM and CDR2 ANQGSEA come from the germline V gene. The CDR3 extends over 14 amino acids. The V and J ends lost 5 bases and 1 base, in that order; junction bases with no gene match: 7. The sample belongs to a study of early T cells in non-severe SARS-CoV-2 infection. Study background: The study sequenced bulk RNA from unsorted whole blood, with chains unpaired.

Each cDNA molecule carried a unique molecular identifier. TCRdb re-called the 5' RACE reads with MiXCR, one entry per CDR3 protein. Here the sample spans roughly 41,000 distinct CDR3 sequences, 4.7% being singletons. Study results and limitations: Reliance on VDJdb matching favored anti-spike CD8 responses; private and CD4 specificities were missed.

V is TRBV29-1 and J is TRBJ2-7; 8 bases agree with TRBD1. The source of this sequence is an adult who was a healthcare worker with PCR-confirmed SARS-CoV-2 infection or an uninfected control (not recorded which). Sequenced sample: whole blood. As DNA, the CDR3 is TGCAGCGTTCCGAGACAGGGGACTTCCTACGAGCAGTACTTC. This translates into CSVPRQGTSYEQYF.